This TCR beta chain was profiled in a study of human T cells and chemical hapten exposure. Study-wide background: On roughly 2 cm by roughly 2 cm of upper inner arm skin, sensitization was performed with 2% DPC. Notes on the study in general: TCRs whose frequency exceeded 1 in 1000 remained the same following DPC sensitization.

Notes on this clonotype: Its antigen remains unknown.

Germline CDR1 and CDR2: SEHNR and FQNEAQ (reference sequence). V gave up 2 bases and J gave up 5 bases; unmatched junction bases: 6. CDR3 length equals 14 residues. Individual cDNA molecules had unique molecular identifiers attached to them by the library. TCRdb analysed the RACE reads with MiXCR anew, one entry per CDR3 protein. Of 70,000 to 75,000 distinct CDR3 sequences in the sample, approximately 29% were seen once. Stated time point: patch test 1, 2 weeks after DPC sensitization. Treatment here: therapeutic diphenylcyclopropenone sensitization with weekly scalp DPC. The sequenced sample was whole blood, obtained in connection with sensitization to the hapten diphenylcyclopropenone (DPC). The sequence came from a man aged 35-49 years with alopecia areata. Some clones in this sample may be carry-over from other donors' samples. The rearrangement joins TRBV7-9 to TRBJ2-7; 7 nucleotides match TRBD2. CDR3: CASSLPGRGDEQYF. For the CDR3, the DNA is TGTGCCAGCAGCTTACCTGGGAGGGGAGACGAGCAGTACTTC.